The entry that follows covers one T cell receptor (beta chain) sequence. Antigen unknown. The record originates from a study of STAT5B mutations in CD4+ large granular lymphocyte leukemia. Overall study results and limits: No patients shared main leukemic clonotypes, though less than 30% appeared at low frequency elsewhere.

The J segment lost 4 bases and the V segment lost 4 bases, leaving 6 bases of the junction unmatched. This CDR3 is built from 15 residues. Per germline, CDR1 SGHTS and CDR2 YDEGEE. Buffy coats from healthy blood donors served as controls. The assay was immunoSEQ multiplex PCR, and TCRdb's table has in-frame clones only and misses some. Here the sample spans 37,000 or so clones, roughly 85% being singletons. This chain uses TRBV5-8 with TRBJ2-3, with 10 bases that match TRBD2. Sequences were obtained from CD4+ T cells from blood buffy coats. This receptor was obtained from a human donor in good health. The CDR3 DNA reads as TGTGCCAGCAGCCATCTAGCGGGAGAGCCAGATACGCAGTATTTT. Its translation is CASSHLAGEPDTQYF.